This T cell receptor (beta chain) was recovered during a study of blood T cell repertoires in COVID-19. For the study at large: Donors in the United States, Italy and Spain gave samples during acute or convalescent COVID-19.

Sequenced by immunoSEQ multiplex PCR; TCRdb stores in-frame clones only, minus some. The profile shows about 140,000 clones, 76% of them singletons. Trimming took 5 bases from V and 5 from J, leaving 10 bases between them. Germline V gene sequence: CDR1 SGHVS, CDR2 FNYEAQ. The CDR3 is 13 amino acids. The source is a woman over 75 with active or convalescent COVID-19. The chain combines TRBV7-6 with TRBJ1-5; tentative D call: TRBD1 (5 bases). Sequenced: peripheral blood. CDR3 in DNA: TGTGCCAGCAGCCCGCTCAGGGATCAGCCCCAGCATTTT. It is translated as CASSPLRDQPQHF.